The 25 T cell receptor delta chains presented below share a single source sample, sequenced in a study of γδ T cells in repeated Plasmodium falciparum infection. TCRdb reanalysed the multiplex PCR reads via CATT. The sample carries around 57,000 delta-chain clones, about 1.5% recorded once. Gammadelta T cells were flow-sorted from PBMC into Vgamma9/Vdelta2+ and Vdelta2-negative populations for bulk analysis. The sequenced sample consisted of gamma-delta T cells from blood. The receptor source for this set is a pool of human donors (malaria-infected and uninfected, not separated).

This clone was counted only a few times. TCRdb attributes to this sequence the protein of a much larger clone, which differs from the DNA translation at residue 7; a read error is likely, and the protein displayed is translated from the DNA. This chain joins TRDV1 and TRDJ1; 13 positions agree with TRDD3. Germline V CDR1 and CDR2: TSWWSYY, QGS. V lost 6 bases to trimming and J lost 1 base; unmatched junction nucleotides: 23. The CDR3 sequence is 22 residues long. The CDR3 nucleotides are TGTGCTCTTGGAAACGGGGTCCCTACTGGGGGATACGAGTGGTTCCGCACCGATAAACTCATCTTT. Protein: CALGNGVPTGGYEWFRTDKLIF.

Turning to this clone: A far larger clone is only one base removed, so a read error is likely. The same CDR3 is also encoded by other DNA sequences in this sample. The rearrangement joins TRDV1 to TRDJ1, with 7 bases matching TRDD2. Here the J gene came from matching the DNA to germline, since TCRdb omits it. CDR3 size: 20 residues. CDR1 and CDR2 (germline): TSWWSYY, QGS. The CDR3 bases are TGTGCTCTTGGGGGGGCCCCCTTCCTTCTCAACAGAGGTGTCACCCATAAACTCATCTTT. Translated, it gives CALGGAPFLLNRGVTHKLIF.

There are many counts of this clone. The TCRdb protein comes from a much larger clone and disagrees with this DNA's translation at residue 5, likely due to a read error; the protein given here is derived from the DNA. V usage is TRDV1 and J usage is TRDJ1, with 9 bases aligning to TRDD3. Germline lookup yields CDR1 TSWWSYY and CDR2 QGS. Unmatched junction bases numbered 15, after V lost 6 bases and J lost 4 bases. This CDR3 comprises 17 residues. The DNA of the CDR3 is TGTGCTCTTGGAGAAGGTGAAGGCTGGGGGATTTGCGATAAACTCATCTTT. It is translated as CALGEGEGWGICDKLIF.

Ten or more counts support this clone. One base separates it from a far larger clone, so it is likely a read error. The identical CDR3 is also encoded by other nucleotide sequences in the sample. The rearrangement uses TRAV36/DV7 and TRDJ1; 12 bases line up with TRDD3. Unmatched junction bases numbered 21, after V lost 3 bases and J lost 0 bases. Germline V gives CDR1 VTNFRS, CDR2 LTSSGIE (reference sequence). CDR3 length equals 21 residues. The CDR3 DNA follows: TGTGCTGTGGTCCTCATCCTGCCCTTCTGGGGGATACGCTCAGACACCGATAAACTCATCTTT. It specifies CAVVLILPFWGIRSDTDKLIF.

As concerns this clone: The protein in TCRdb stems from a much larger clone and differs at residue 11 from this DNA's translation, likely a read error; here the protein is translated from the DNA. The chain combines TRDV1 with TRDJ1; 12 bases agree with TRDD3. TCRdb does not report a J gene; here it was assigned by matching the DNA to germline references. Germline V CDR1 and CDR2: TSWWSYY, QGS. The CDR3 is made up of 22 amino acids. With V trimmed by 2 bases and J by 3 bases, 22 bases remained unmatched. In DNA, the CDR3 is TGTGCTCTTGGGGAAACATTTGGTTCCTACGGAGAAGCTGGGGGATACGCCGATAAACTCATCTTT. It encodes CALGETFGSYGEAGGYADKLIF.

In the case of this clone: The TCRdb record carries a much larger clone's protein, which differs from this DNA's translation at residue 21; a read error is the likely cause, and the protein listed here is the DNA translation. Here the V gene is TRDV1, but the J gene went uncalled; TRDD3, the table's D call, lacks a check against the DNA. Germline lookup yields CDR1 TSWWSYY and CDR2 QGS. This CDR3 is 23 amino acids long. The CDR3 bases are TGTGCTCTTGGGGAACTAGATTTCTCTCCGTCTTGCAAACTGGGGTCATACACCGATAAACCCATCTTT. Translating gives CALGELDFSPSCKLGSYTDKPIF.

In this sample, this clone turned up many times. One end of the junction fails to match germline, which may point to a read error. The sample has other DNA sequences that encode this CDR3 too. V gene TRDV1 combines with J gene TRDJ1; D is undetermined. The CDR3 totals 12 residues. The V gene's germline CDR1 is TSWWSYY and CDR2 QGS. The CDR3 here is CALGEPRAKLIF. The CDR3 DNA sequence: TGTGCTCTTGGAGAACCCCGGGCCAAACTCATCTTT.

Details on this clone: This likely reflects a read error, since a far larger clone is one base away. Other DNA sequences in this sample translate to the same CDR3. This sequence joins TRDV1 and TRDJ1; 8 bases match TRDD3. J was trimmed by 0 bases and V by 2 bases; bases with no gene match: 26. Germline CDR1 TSWWSYY, CDR2 QGS. The CDR3 covers 23 residues. The CDR3 sequence is CALGETVLPKGDRYQFYTDKLIF. The CDR3 bases are TGTGCTCTTGGGGAAACTGTCCTCCCTAAGGGGGATAGGTACCAGTTTTACACCGATAAACTCATCTTT.

Regarding this clone: TCRdb pairs this DNA with a much larger clone's protein that differs at residue 14, likely a read error; the protein shown was translated from the DNA. The chain couples TRDV2 to TRDJ1; 8 nucleotides line up with TRDD3. Here the J gene came from matching the DNA to germline, since TCRdb omits it. Germline trimming cut 3 bases from V and 0 bases from J; bases unmatched to any gene: 20. Looked up from germline, CDR1 is GEAIGNYY and CDR2 is EKD. The CDR3 has 20 amino acids. The CDR3 loop reads CACDAEGGLYWGSHTDKLIF. The CDR3 coding sequence is TGTGCCTGTGACGCAGAAGGGGGACTATACTGGGGGTCCCACACCGATAAACTCATCTTT.

This clone was seen a few times. TCRdb's protein for this DNA is that of a much larger clone and differs from the translation at residue 5, likely a read error; the protein shown is the DNA translation. The chain joins TRDV1 to TRDJ1, with D unresolved. The J gene, not given by TCRdb, was assigned here from a germline match of the nucleotide sequence. Germline CDR1 is TSWWSYY and CDR2 is QGS. V was cut by 4 bases and J by 0 bases, with 15 bases left in between. CDR3 length: 16 residues. The CDR3 bases are TGTGCTCTTGGGGCCCCGGGACTCCGAAACACCGATAAACTCATCTTT. This codes for CALGAPGLRNTDKLIF.

This clone was seen a few times. A far larger clone lies a single base away; this is likely a read error. Other DNA sequences in the sample encode the same CDR3. The gene calls are TRDV3 and TRDJ1; D tentatively fits TRDD2 or TRDD3 (6 bases each). No J gene was available from TCRdb, and it was assigned here by a germline match of the DNA. Germline assignment: CDR1 TVYSNPD and CDR2 GDNSRS (reference sequence). This CDR3 has 20 residues. Between the trimmed V and J ends, which lost 4 bases and 2 bases, there was a span of 35 bases. The CDR3 sequence: CASLPSRTGTLSRRTDKLIF. The CDR3 coding sequence is TGTGCCTCCCTTCCCAGTCGAACTGGGACCCTTAGTAGGAGGACCGATAAACTCATCTTT.

This clone occurred a few times. TCRdb's entry gives the protein of a much larger clone, which mismatches this DNA's translation at residue 9, likely from a read error; the protein reported here is translated from the DNA. This sequence joins TRDV2 and TRDJ1, with 11 nucleotides matching TRDD3. The J gene comes from matching the DNA to germline here; TCRdb lacks it. V lost 0 bases, J lost 0 bases, and 17 bases stayed unmatched. The germline V gene encodes CDR1 GEAIGNYY and CDR2 EKD. This CDR3 is built from 21 residues. This CDR3 is CACDTAWGAGGYYPYTDKLIF. CDR3 in DNA: TGTGCCTGTGACACCGCATGGGGTGCTGGGGGATACTATCCGTACACCGATAAACTCATCTTT.

This clone has ten or more counts. This likely traces to a read error, being one base from a far larger clone. The same CDR3 arises from other DNA sequences in this sample as well. The chain links TRDV1 to TRDJ1; TRDD2 is a possible D gene (5 bases). The length of the CDR3 is 22 residues. V was clipped by 0 bases and J by 2 bases, with 31 bases between them. Germline V CDR1 and CDR2: TSWWSYY, QGS. CDR3 bases: TGTGCTCTTGGGGAACTGCATACCACCCGCCTCCCTACTTTCAGTTTTACCGATAAACTCATCTTT. It encodes CALGELHTTRLPTFSFTDKLIF.

With respect to this clone: The protein held in TCRdb is that of a much larger clone and does not match this DNA's translation at residue 9, likely because of a read error; the protein shown is translated from the DNA. The V gene is TRDV1, the J gene TRDJ1, with 7 nucleotides matching TRDD2. The J gene was missing in TCRdb and was found by matching the end of the DNA to germline. The length of the CDR3 is 21 residues. Unmatched junction bases numbered 24, after V lost 4 bases and J lost 1 base. CDR1 is TSWWSYY, CDR2 QGS, per germline. Here the CDR3 DNA reads TGTGCTCTTGGGGCCCCCTTCCTGATCGGGTCTGAGAGACGTTGCACCGATAAACTCATCTTT. Protein: CALGAPFLIGSERRCTDKLIF.

Remarks on this clone: The protein TCRdb gives is from a much larger clone and does not agree with this DNA's translation at residue 10, likely a read error; the protein shown here comes from the DNA. This chain joins TRDV2 and TRDJ1, with a possible D match to TRDD3 (5 bases). TCRdb offers no J gene call, so here the DNA was matched to germline to obtain one. Germline CDR1 is GEAIGNYY and CDR2 is EKD. The CDR3 has 18 residues. The V end was cut by 0 bases, the J end by 0 bases, with 19 bases between. The CDR3 DNA is TGTGCCTGTGACACCGAACTCTTTCCCCGGGGGGACACCGATAAACTCATCTTT. It codes for CACDTELFPRGDTDKLIF.

This clone turned up a few times. The amino acid sequence in TCRdb belongs to a much larger clone and departs from this DNA's translation at residue 3, likely a sequencing read error; the sequence shown is translated from the DNA. This sequence joins TRDV2 and TRDJ1, with 13 bases identical to TRDD3. As TCRdb names no J gene, one was assigned here on the basis of a DNA match to germline. Looked up from germline, CDR1 is GEAIGNYY and CDR2 is EKD. There are 21 residues in the CDR3. Here the CDR3 reads CARDTITGGYAPLTYTDKLIF. The CDR3 nucleotides are TGTGCCCGTGACACCATTACTGGGGGATACGCCCCTCTAACGTACACCGATAAACTCATCTTT.

In regard to this clone: Translating this DNA gives a protein that differs at residue 5 from the TCRdb one, which belongs to a much larger clone; a read error is likely, and the protein shown is this translation. The rearrangement links TRDV1 to TRDJ4; D gene unclear. TCRdb supplies no J gene; here it was assigned by aligning the nucleotide sequence to germline. This CDR3 has 22 amino acids. The V end was cut by 4 bases, the J end by 3 bases, with 39 bases between. The germline CDR1 and CDR2 sequences are TSWWSYY and QGS. CDR3 in amino acids: CALGGSRLSSNHLLSQEGPLIF. The CDR3 nucleotides are TGTGCTCTTGGGGGATCAAGGTTGTCCTCAAACCATCTACTTTCCCAGGAAGGACCCCTGATCTTT.

In its sample, this clone was seen many times. This DNA's translation and the protein TCRdb lists, from a much larger clone, do not match at residue 6, likely due to a read error; the protein shown is translated from the DNA. The chain links TRDV1 to TRDJ1, with 13 bases fitting TRDD3. In the absence of a J gene in TCRdb, the DNA was matched to germline to assign it here. Germline CDR1 is TSWWSYY and CDR2 is QGS. V shed 3 bases, J shed 0 bases, and the junction held 13 bases outside the gene matches. The CDR3 is 20 residues long. The CDR3 DNA reads as TGTGCTCTTGGGGATCCCATTTCGTACTGGGGGATACGGCACACCGATAAACTCATCTTT. Amino acid sequence: CALGDPISYWGIRHTDKLIF.

This clone was counted many times. TCRdb's protein for this DNA is that of a much larger clone and differs from the translation at residue 12, likely a read error; the protein shown is the DNA translation. The chain links TRDV2 to TRDJ3; 8 bases agree with TRDD3. This CDR3 has 19 residues. In germline, CDR1 is GEAIGNYY, CDR2 EKD. The CDR3, as DNA: TGTGCCTGTGACACTCCTGGGGGACAAAGCTCCCGGGACACCCGACAGATGTTTTTC. Translating gives CACDTPGGQSSRDTRQMFF.

A word on this clone: TCRdb shows a much larger clone's protein in place of this DNA's translation, and the two differ at residue 7, likely through a read error; the protein shown is translated from the DNA. The chain recombines TRAV36/DV7 with TRDJ1, with D possibly being TRDD3 (8 bases). Germline loops: CDR1 VTNFRS, CDR2 LTSSGIE (reference sequence). Trimming took off 3 bases at V and 6 bases at J, with 36 bases between the two ends. This CDR3 is built from 20 residues. CDR3 sequence: CAVARWNSYGATGGRNKLIF. As DNA, the CDR3 is TGTGCTGTGGCTCGCTGGAATTCCTACGGGGCTACTGGGGGTCGAAATAAACTCATCTTT.

The table lists this clone with many counts. A far larger clone is off by one base, so a read error is likely. V usage is TRDV1 and J usage is TRDJ1; 9 bases map to TRDD3. This CDR3 is built from 25 residues. J gave up 0 bases and V 4 bases, and 33 bases lay outside the gene matches. Germline assignment: CDR1 TSWWSYY and CDR2 QGS. In DNA form, the CDR3 reads TGTGCTCTTGGGGGACTCTATCCTACGTTTTACCCCCCGGGGGATACTCCAAAATACACCGATAAACTCATCTTT. This gives the protein CALGGLYPTFYPPGDTPKYTDKLIF.

This clone was seen repeatedly, ten times or more. With only one base between it and a far larger clone, this is likely a read error. The sample has other DNA sequences that encode this CDR3 too. V usage is TRDV1 and J usage is TRDJ1; 11 bases map to TRDD3. V trimming: 9 bases; J trimming: 0 bases; junction bases outside the gene matches: 24. The germline V gene encodes CDR1 TSWWSYY and CDR2 QGS. The CDR3 totals 21 residues. CDR3 sequence reads: CALQSGPPFTGGYAYTDKLIF. The CDR3 coding sequence is TGTGCTCTGCAGTCGGGGCCTCCGTTTACTGGGGGATATGCGTACACCGATAAACTCATCTTT.

There are a few counts of this clone. TCRdb's listed protein matches a much larger clone and diverges from this DNA's translation at residue 13, likely through a read error; the protein shown comes from the DNA. The chain couples TRDV1 to TRDJ1, with 7 nucleotides matching TRDD3. V lost 2 bases, J lost 10 bases, and 16 bases stayed unmatched. Per the germline V gene, CDR1 is TSWWSYY and CDR2 is QGS. The CDR3 is made up of 16 amino acids. The CDR3 nucleotides read TGTGCTCTTGGGGAAGGGGGTTTCTGGGGGGCGAACAGACTCATCTTT. Protein product: CALGEGGFWGANRLIF.

About this clone: A much larger clone differs from this one at a single base, so this may be a read error. Distinct nucleotide sequences in the sample also encode this CDR3. The chain couples TRDV1 to TRDJ1; TRDD3 matches 8 bases. In germline, CDR1 is TSWWSYY, CDR2 QGS. This CDR3 has 26 residues. Trimming at V came to 1 base and at J to 1 base, leaving 35 bases not matched to a gene. The CDR3 coding sequence is TGTGCTCTTGGGGAACGGGGGGCAGCTCTATTCCAAAACAGGAGGGCGTACTGGGGGTCCACCGATAAACTCATCTTT. It is translated as CALGERGAALFQNRRAYWGSTDKLIF.

This clone came up many times. TCRdb attributes to this sequence the protein of a much larger clone, which differs from the DNA translation at residue 8; a read error is likely, and the protein displayed is translated from the DNA. V usage is TRDV1 and J usage is TRDJ1, with 8 nucleotides matching TRDD3. The ends lost 2 bases at V and 4 bases at J; junction bases unmatched: 24. The CDR3 contains 21 residues. In germline, CDR1 is TSWWSYY, CDR2 QGS. The CDR3 loop reads CALGESLPYGPLWGRFDKLIF. CDR3 bases: TGTGCTCTTGGGGAATCACTGCCCTACGGGCCCCTCTGGGGGAGATTCGATAAACTCATCTTT.